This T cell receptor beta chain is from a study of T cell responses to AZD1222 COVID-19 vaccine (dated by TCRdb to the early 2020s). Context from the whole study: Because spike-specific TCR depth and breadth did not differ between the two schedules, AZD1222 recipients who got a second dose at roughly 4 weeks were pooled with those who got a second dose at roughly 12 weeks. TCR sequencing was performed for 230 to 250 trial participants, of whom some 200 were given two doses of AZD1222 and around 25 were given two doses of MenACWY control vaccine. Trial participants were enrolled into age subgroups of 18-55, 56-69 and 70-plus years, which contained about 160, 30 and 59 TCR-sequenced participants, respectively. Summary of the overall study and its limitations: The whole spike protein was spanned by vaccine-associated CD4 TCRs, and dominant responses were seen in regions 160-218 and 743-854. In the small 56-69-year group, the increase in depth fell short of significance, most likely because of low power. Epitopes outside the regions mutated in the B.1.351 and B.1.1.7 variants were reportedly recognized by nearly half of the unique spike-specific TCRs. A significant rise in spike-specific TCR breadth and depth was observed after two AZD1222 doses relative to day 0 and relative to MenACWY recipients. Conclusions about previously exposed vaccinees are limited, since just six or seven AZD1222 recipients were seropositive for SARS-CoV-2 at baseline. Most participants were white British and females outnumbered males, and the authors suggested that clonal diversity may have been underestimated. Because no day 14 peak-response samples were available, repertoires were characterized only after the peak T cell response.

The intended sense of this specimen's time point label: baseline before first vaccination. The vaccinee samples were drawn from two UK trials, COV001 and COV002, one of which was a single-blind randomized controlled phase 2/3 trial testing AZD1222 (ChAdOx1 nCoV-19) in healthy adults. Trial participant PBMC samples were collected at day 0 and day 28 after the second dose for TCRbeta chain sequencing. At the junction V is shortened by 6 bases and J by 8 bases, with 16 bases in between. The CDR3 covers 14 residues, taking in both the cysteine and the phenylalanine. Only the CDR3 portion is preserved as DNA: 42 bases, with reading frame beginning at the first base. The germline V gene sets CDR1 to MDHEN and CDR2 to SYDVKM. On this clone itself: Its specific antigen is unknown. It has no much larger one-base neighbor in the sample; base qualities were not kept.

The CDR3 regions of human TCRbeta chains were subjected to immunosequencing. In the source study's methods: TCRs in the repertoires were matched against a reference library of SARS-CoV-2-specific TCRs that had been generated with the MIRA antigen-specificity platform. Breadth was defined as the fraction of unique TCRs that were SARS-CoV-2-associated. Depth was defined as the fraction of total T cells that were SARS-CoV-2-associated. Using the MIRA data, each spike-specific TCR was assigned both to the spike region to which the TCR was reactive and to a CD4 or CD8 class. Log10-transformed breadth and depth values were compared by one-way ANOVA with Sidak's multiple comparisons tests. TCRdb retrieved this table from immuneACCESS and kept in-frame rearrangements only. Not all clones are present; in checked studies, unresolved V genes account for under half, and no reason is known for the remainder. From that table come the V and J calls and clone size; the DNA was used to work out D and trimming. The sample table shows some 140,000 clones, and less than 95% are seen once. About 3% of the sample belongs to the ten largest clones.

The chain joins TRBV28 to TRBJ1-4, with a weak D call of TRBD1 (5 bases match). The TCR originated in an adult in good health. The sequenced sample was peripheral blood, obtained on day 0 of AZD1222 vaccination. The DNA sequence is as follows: TGTGCCAGCAGGACCCCGGGGGGAAAGGAAAAACTGTTTTTT. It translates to CASRTPGGKEKLFF.